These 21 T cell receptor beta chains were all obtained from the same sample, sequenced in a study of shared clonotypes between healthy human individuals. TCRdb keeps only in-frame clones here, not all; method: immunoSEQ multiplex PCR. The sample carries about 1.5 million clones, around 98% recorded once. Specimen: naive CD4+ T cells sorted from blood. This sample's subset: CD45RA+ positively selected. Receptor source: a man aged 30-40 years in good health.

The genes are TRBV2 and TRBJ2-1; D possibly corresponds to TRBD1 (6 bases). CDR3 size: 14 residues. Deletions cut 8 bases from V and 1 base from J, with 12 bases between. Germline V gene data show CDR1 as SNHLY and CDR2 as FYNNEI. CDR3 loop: CASRDRQSYNEQFF. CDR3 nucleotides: TGTGCCAGCCGCGACAGGCAATCCTACAATGAGCAGTTCTTC.

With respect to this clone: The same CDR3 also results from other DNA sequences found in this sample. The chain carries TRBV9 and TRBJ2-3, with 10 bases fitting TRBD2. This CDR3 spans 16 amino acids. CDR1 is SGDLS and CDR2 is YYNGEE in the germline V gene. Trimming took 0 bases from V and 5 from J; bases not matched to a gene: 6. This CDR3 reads CASSVGLAGVEDTQYF. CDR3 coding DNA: TGTGCCAGCAGCGTAGGTCTAGCGGGAGTTGAAGATACGCAGTATTTT.

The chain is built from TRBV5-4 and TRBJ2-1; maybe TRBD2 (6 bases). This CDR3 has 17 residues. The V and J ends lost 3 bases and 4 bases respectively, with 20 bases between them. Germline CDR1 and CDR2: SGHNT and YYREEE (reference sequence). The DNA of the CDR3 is TGTGCCAGCAGCTCCGCGGTGGAGGGCGCTGGATACAATGAGCAGTTCTTC. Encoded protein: CASSSAVEGAGYNEQFF.

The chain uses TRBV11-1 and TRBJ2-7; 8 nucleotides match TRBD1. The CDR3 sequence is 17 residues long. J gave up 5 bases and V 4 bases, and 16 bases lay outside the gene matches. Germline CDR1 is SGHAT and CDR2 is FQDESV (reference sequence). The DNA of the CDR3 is TGTGCCAGCAGCTCCCCGATTCCGACAGGGGATCTCAACGAGCAGTACTTC. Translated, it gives CASSSPIPTGDLNEQYF.

The CDR3 coding sequence is TGTGCCACCAGCAGCTCGGTGGGGGGCTCTGGAAACACCATATATTTT. It yields the protein CATSSSVGGSGNTIYF. The genes are TRBV15 and TRBJ1-3; D perhaps matches TRBD1 (5 bases). The CDR3 is 16 residues long. Germline CDR1 is LNHNV and CDR2 is YYDKDF (reference sequence). V dropped 3 bases and J dropped 0 bases, with 12 bases sitting between them.

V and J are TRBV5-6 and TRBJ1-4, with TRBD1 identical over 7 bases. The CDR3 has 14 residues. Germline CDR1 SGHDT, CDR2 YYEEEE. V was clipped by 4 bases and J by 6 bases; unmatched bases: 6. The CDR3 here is CASSIGQADEKLFF. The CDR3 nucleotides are TGTGCCAGCAGCATTGGACAGGCCGATGAAAAACTGTTTTTT.

The chain's CDR3 is CASSLAGGPSGNEQFF. The CDR3 nucleotides read TGTGCCAGCAGTTTAGCGGGAGGGCCATCCGGCAATGAGCAGTTCTTC. The chain has TRBV28 and TRBJ2-1, with TRBD2 identical over 9 bases. The germline V gene has CDR1 MDHEN and CDR2 SYDVKM. This CDR3 is 16 amino acids long. V lost 2 bases, J lost 6 bases, and 8 bases stayed unmatched.

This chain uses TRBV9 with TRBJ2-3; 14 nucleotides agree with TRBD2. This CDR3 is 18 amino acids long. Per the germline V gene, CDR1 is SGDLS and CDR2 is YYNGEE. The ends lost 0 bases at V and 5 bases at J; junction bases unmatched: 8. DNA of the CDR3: TGTGCCAGCAGCGTAGTAGTGGGACTAGCGGGAGTCGAAGATACGCAGTATTTT. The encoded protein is CASSVVVGLAGVEDTQYF.

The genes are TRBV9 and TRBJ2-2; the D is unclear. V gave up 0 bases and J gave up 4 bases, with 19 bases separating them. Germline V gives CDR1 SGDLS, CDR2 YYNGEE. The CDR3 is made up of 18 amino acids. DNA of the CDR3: TGTGCCAGCAGCGTAGTTAGTAGGGCTAGTGGACGCACCGGGGAGCTGTTTTTT. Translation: CASSVVSRASGRTGELFF.

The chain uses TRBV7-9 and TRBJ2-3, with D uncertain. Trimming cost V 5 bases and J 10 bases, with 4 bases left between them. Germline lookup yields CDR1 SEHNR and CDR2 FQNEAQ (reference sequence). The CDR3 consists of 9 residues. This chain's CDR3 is CASSDPQYF. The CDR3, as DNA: TGTGCCAGCAGCGATCCGCAGTATTTT.

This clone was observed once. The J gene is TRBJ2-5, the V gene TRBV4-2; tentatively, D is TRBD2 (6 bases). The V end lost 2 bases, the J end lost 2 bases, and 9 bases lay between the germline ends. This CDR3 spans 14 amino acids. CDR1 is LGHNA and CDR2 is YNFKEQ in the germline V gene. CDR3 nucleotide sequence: TGTGCCAGCAGCCAAACGGGACTTCAAGAGACCCAGTACTTC. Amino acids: CASSQTGLQETQYF.

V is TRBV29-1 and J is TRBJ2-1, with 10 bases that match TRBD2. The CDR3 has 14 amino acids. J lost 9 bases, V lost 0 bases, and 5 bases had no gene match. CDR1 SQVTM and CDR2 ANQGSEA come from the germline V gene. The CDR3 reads CSVEDGTSVVEQFF. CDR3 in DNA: TGCAGCGTTGAAGACGGGACTAGCGTGGTTGAGCAGTTCTTC.

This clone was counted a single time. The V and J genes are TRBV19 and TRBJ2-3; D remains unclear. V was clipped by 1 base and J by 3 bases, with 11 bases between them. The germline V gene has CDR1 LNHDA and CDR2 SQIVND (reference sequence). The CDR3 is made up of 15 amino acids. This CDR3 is CASSIGAIRTDTQYF. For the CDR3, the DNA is TGTGCCAGTAGTATAGGGGCCATACGGACAGATACGCAGTATTTT.

CDR3 DNA: TGTGCCATCGGGACAGGGGTGAACACCGGGGAGCTGTTTTTT. This encodes CAIGTGVNTGELFF. The chain has TRBV28 and TRBJ2-2, with 10 bases identical to TRBD1. From germline, CDR1 is MDHEN and CDR2 SYDVKM. The length of the CDR3 is 14 residues. J gave up 1 base and V 10 bases, and 3 bases lay outside the gene matches. The variable domain in full, completed from reference TRBV28 and TRBJ2-2, reads DVKVTQSSRYLVKRTGEKVFLECVQDMDHENMFWYRQDPGLGLRLIYFSYDVKMKEKGDIPEGYSVSREKKERFSLILESASTNQTSMYLCAIGTGVNTGELFFGEGSRLTVL.

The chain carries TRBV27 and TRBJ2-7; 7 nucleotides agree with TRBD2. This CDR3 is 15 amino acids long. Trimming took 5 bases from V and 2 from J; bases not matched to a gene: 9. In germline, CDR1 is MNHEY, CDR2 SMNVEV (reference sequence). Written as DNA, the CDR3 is TGTGCCAGCAGTCCTCGGGGGGTCCTAACCTACGAGCAGTACTTC. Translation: CASSPRGVLTYEQYF.

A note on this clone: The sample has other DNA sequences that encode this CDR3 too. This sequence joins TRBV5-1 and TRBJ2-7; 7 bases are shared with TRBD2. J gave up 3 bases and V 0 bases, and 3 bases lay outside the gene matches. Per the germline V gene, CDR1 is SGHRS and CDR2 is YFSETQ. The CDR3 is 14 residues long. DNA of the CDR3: TGCGCCAGCAGCTTGGGGCGGGGGAGCTACGAGCAGTACTTC. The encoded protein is CASSLGRGSYEQYF.

CDR3 DNA: TGTGCCAGCAGTTCGGTGGGAGAGACCCAGTACTTC. Translating it yields CASSSVGETQYF. V gene TRBV7-7 combines with J gene TRBJ2-5; D gene ambiguous. The V gene lost 6 bases and the J gene lost 4 bases, with 9 bases spanning the gap. This CDR3 is 12 amino acids long. Germline V lookup: CDR1 SSHAT, CDR2 FNYEAQ (reference sequence).

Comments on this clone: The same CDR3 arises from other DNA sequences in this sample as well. The CDR3 spells CASSSGQGNGELFF. The CDR3 DNA follows: TGCGCCAGCAGCTCGGGACAGGGAAACGGGGAGCTGTTTTTT. The rearrangement uses TRBV5-1 and TRBJ2-2; 9 bases match TRBD1. The CDR3 consists of 14 residues. The ends lost 3 bases at V and 7 bases at J; junction bases unmatched: 4. Germline V CDR1 and CDR2: SGHRS, YFSETQ.

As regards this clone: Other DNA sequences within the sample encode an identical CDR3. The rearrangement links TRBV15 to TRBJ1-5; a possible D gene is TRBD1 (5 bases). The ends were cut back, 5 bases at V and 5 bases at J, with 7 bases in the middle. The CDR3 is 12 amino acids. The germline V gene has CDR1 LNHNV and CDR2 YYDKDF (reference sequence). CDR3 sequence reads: CATSRGDQPQHF. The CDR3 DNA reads TGTGCCACCAGCCGGGGGGATCAGCCCCAGCATTTT.

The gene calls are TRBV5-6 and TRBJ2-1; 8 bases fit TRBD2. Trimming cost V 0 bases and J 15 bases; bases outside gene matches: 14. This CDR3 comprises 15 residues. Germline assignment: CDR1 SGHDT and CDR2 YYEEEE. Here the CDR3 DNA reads TGTGCCAGCAGCTTGGCCTTGGGACTAGGGCCTTATCTGTTCTTC. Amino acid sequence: CASSLALGLGPYLFF.

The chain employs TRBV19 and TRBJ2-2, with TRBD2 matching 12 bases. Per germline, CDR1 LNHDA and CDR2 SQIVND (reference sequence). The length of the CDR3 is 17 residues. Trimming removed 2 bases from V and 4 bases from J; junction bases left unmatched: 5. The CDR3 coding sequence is TGTGCCAGTAGTATACACGGACTAGCGGGAAGCACCGGGGAGCTGTTTTTT. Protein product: CASSIHGLAGSTGELFF.